This is a list of T cell receptor beta chains from one sample in a study of technical replicates of blood from a few donors. Sequenced by immunoSEQ multiplex PCR; TCRdb stores in-frame clones only, minus some. The data show some 48,000 clones, around nine tenths seen once. Input material: PBMCs. The origin of the receptors is a human donor in good health. Some clones in this sample may be carry-over from other donors' samples. CDR3s include the opening cysteine and the closing phenylalanine or tryptophan. Fields, in order: clone size, D gene, V gene, J gene, CDR3 protein, CDR3 DNA. D genes are given only for firm matches. Size is stated for part of the rows, as once, few or many counts, or as a class when the clone is expanded.

.	TRBD1	TRBV7-2	TRBJ2-7	CASSPDRGRSYEQYF	TGTGCCAGCAGCCCAGACAGGGGGCGATCCTACGAGCAGTACTTC
.	TRBD1	TRBV5-4	TRBJ1-4	CASSGTGNEKLFF	TGTGCCAGCAGCGGGACAGGGAATGAAAAACTGTTTTTT
.	.	TRBV10-3	TRBJ1-1	CAISESGAQGQAFF	TGTGCCATCAGTGAGTCAGGCGCGCAGGGGCAAGCTTTCTTT
.	TRBD1	TRBV7-2	TRBJ1-1	CASSDRQGNTEAFF	TGTGCCAGCAGCGACAGACAGGGAAACACTGAAGCTTTCTTT
once	TRBD2	TRBV2	TRBJ2-7	CASTGRTSESEQYF	TGTGCCAGCACAGGCCGGACTAGTGAAAGCGAGCAGTACTTC
once	.	TRBV14	TRBJ2-7	CASSQVTASYEQYF	TGTGCCAGCAGCCAAGTTACAGCCTCCTACGAGCAGTACTTC
.	TRBD2	TRBV7-2	TRBJ2-3	CASSLRTSGGGMDTQYF	TGTGCCAGCAGCTTAAGGACTAGCGGGGGGGGAATGGATACGCAGTATTTT
.	TRBD2	TRBV18	TRBJ2-7	CASSPPAGAGGNYEQYF	TGTGCCAGCTCACCACCGGCGGGCGCGGGGGGAAACTACGAGCAGTACTTC
.	.	TRBV11-2	TRBJ2-1	CASSLDRDNEQFF	TGTGCCAGCAGCTTAGATCGGGACAATGAGCAGTTCTTC
.	TRBD1	TRBV5-6	TRBJ2-1	CASSWDRVSWNEQFF	TGTGCCAGCAGCTGGGACAGGGTAAGTTGGAATGAGCAGTTCTTC
.	TRBD1	TRBV6-5	TRBJ1-2	CASSLSDRLGGYTF	TGTGCCAGCAGTCTATCGGACAGGTTGGGGGGCTACACCTTC
few	TRBD1	TRBV4-1	TRBJ1-1	CASSQDPGQTMNTEAFF	TGCGCCAGCAGCCAAGATCCGGGACAGACCATGAACACTGAAGCTTTCTTT
.	TRBD2	TRBV11-2	TRBJ2-2	CASSLRRGRVTGELFF	TGTGCCAGCAGCTTAAGGCGCGGGAGGGTCACCGGGGAGCTGTTTTTT
.	TRBD2	TRBV7-8	TRBJ2-7	CASSISGRADEQYF	TGTGCCAGCAGCATTAGCGGGAGGGCCGACGAGCAGTACTTC
.	.	TRBV18	TRBJ2-1	CASSANNEQFF	TGTGCCAGCTCGGCAAACAATGAGCAGTTCTTC
.	TRBD1	TRBV6-6	TRBJ2-7	CASRPPGQAIYEQYF	TGTGCCAGCAGACCTCCGGGACAGGCAATCTACGAGCAGTACTTC
.	TRBD2	TRBV19	TRBJ2-7	CASSPNPGLAGENEQYF	TGTGCCAGTAGTCCCAACCCCGGACTAGCGGGGGAGAACGAGCAGTACTTC
.	.	TRBV6-5	TRBJ1-1	CASRRKGSWGHGFF	TGTGCCAGCAGGCGAAAGGGAAGTTGGGGACACGGCTTCTTT
.	.	TRBV6-5	TRBJ2-7	CASSYGSGSYEQYF	TGTGCCAGCAGTTATGGGTCAGGTTCCTACGAGCAGTACTTC
.	.	TRBV7-6	TRBJ2-7	CASSPGQYSYEQYF	TGTGCCAGCAGCCCTGGACAGTACTCCTACGAGCAGTACTTC
once	TRBD2	TRBV4-1	TRBJ2-1	CASSQVPGGTSGSNEQFF	TGCGCCAGCAGCCAGGTCCCCGGGGGGACTAGCGGGAGCAATGAGCAGTTCTTC
.	TRBD2	TRBV4-1	TRBJ2-2	CASSQDLGGWSGELFF	TGCGCCAGCAGCCAAGATTTGGGGGGGTGGAGCGGGGAGCTGTTTTTT
.	TRBD2	TRBV7-9	TRBJ2-5	CASTRPLAGGLETQYF	TGTGCCAGCACCCGACCTTTAGCGGGGGGTCTTGAGACCCAGTACTTC
few	.	TRBV5-8	TRBJ2-7	CASSLWRDEQYF	TGTGCCAGCAGCTTGTGGCGGGACGAGCAGTACTTC
.	TRBD1	TRBV6-5	TRBJ1-1	CASRSGGMNTEAFF	TGTGCCAGCAGGTCAGGGGGAATGAACACTGAAGCTTTCTTT
.	.	TRBV11-2	TRBJ2-7	CASSGAGANTLTEQYF	TGTGCCAGCAGCGGCGCGGGGGCTAATACCTTGACCGAGCAGTACTTC
.	.	TRBV18	TRBJ2-7	CASSQGLYEQYF	TGTGCCAGCTCCCAGGGGCTCTACGAGCAGTACTTC